The 23 T cell receptor beta chains in this list originate from one sample, sequenced in a study of CD8 T cells in Susac syndrome. A quantity of roughly 0.5 to 1 ug RNA underwent reverse transcription using random hexamers. TCRdb re-analysed the immunoSEQ multiplex PCR reads in MiXCR, keeping a single row per CDR3 protein. The data contain about 300,000 distinct CDR3 sequences, around 85% of them singletons. The sample consisted of CD8+ T cells from PBMCs. These receptors came from a human donor with multiple sclerosis.

The V call is TRBV7-6, the J call TRBJ2-1, with D unclear. From germline, CDR1 is SGHVS and CDR2 FNYEAQ. V was shortened by 3 bases and J by 3 bases, with 6 bases between the two germline ends. The CDR3 is 13 residues long. The CDR3 region has the DNA TGTGCCAGCAGCTTGGGTTTCTACAATGAGCAGTTCTTC. This gives the protein CASSLGFYNEQFF.

This clonotype was seen a few times. The gene calls are TRBV7-9 and TRBJ2-1; 12 bases agree with TRBD2. The V segment lost 4 bases and the J segment 5 bases; nucleotides outside the gene matches: 6. This CDR3 contains 16 residues. Per the germline V gene, CDR1 is SEHNR and CDR2 is FQNEAQ (reference sequence). The CDR3 region has the DNA TGTGCCAGCAGCTCGCGACTAGCGGGAGTGCACAATGAGCAGTTCTTC. Residues: CASSSRLAGVHNEQFF.

V and J are TRBV10-2 and TRBJ2-1; 8 nucleotides agree with TRBD1. This CDR3 has 16 amino acids. V lost 7 bases and J lost 0; bases outside the gene matches: 8. CDR1 is WSHSY, CDR2 SAAADI, per germline. The CDR3: CASTPGQGSSYNEQFF. The DNA of the CDR3 is TGCGCCAGCACCCCAGGACAGGGTAGCTCCTACAATGAGCAGTTCTTC.

The chain carries TRBV19 and TRBJ2-1, with D unresolved. The CDR3 is 15 residues long. CDR1 LNHDA and CDR2 SQIVND come from the germline V gene (reference sequence). V was cut by 9 bases and J by 0 bases, with 15 bases left in between. The CDR3 DNA follows: TGTGCCAGCCACCAGGACCAGAGCTCCTACAATGAGCAGTTCTTC. Amino acid sequence: CASHQDQSSYNEQFF.

This chain joins TRBV29-1 and TRBJ2-4; D perhaps matches TRBD2 (5 bases). Trimming took off 3 bases at V and 8 bases at J, with 11 bases between the two ends. This CDR3 contains 12 residues. Germline V lookup: CDR1 SQVTM, CDR2 ANQGSEA. The CDR3 loop is CSVDPSQDIQYF. The DNA of the CDR3 is TGCAGCGTTGATCCTAGCCAAGACATTCAGTACTTC. The full variable domain, completed using reference TRBV29-1 and TRBJ2-4, is SAVISQKPSRDICQRGTSLTIQCQVDSQVTMMFWYRQQPGQSLTLIATANQGSEATYESGFVIDKFPISRPNLTFSTLTVSNMSPEDSSIYLCSVDPSQDIQYFGAGTRLSVL.

The DNA of the CDR3 is TGCAGTGCTAGAGATAGCGGGAGGAGCTCCTACAATGAGCAGTTCTTC. Its translation is CSARDSGRSSYNEQFF. The rearrangement joins TRBV20-1 to TRBJ2-1; TRBD2 matches 10 bases. J lost 0 bases, V lost 0 bases, and 2 bases had no gene match. Looked up from germline, CDR1 is DFQATT and CDR2 is SNEGSKA (reference sequence). The CDR3 is 16 residues long.

The chain joins TRBV5-4 to TRBJ2-7; D not resolved. Trimming took off 4 bases at V and 5 bases at J, with 16 bases between the two ends. The CDR3 runs 14 residues. Germline V CDR1 and CDR2: SGHNT, YYREEE (reference sequence). The CDR3 DNA is TGTGCCAGCAGCCCGGGCCCCGTACCCAACGAGCAGTACTTC. It translates to CASSPGPVPNEQYF.

In its sample, this clonotype was seen a few times. The chain combines TRBV18 with TRBJ2-1; D is uncertain. The length of the CDR3 is 12 residues. Germline V gene sequence: CDR1 KGHSH, CDR2 LQKENI. V gave up 1 base and J gave up 4 bases, with 2 bases separating them. The CDR3 spells CASSPRYNEQFF. The CDR3 DNA is TGTGCCAGCTCACCACGATACAATGAGCAGTTCTTC.

The chain carries TRBV11-3 and TRBJ2-2; maybe TRBD1 (5 bases). V dropped 5 bases and J dropped 1 base, with 8 bases sitting between them. The CDR3 covers 14 residues. Germline V CDR1 and CDR2: SGHNT, YENEEA. The CDR3 region is CASSQRGNTGELFF. The CDR3, as DNA: TGTGCCAGCAGCCAAAGGGGGAACACCGGGGAGCTGTTTTTT.

The chain carries TRBV2 and TRBJ2-3; 7 bases are a match to TRBD2. V was clipped by 1 base and J by 2 bases; unmatched bases: 6. Germline V gene lookup returns CDR1 SNHLY and CDR2 FYNNEI. There are 16 residues in the CDR3. The CDR3 sequence is CASSEEPGTITDTQYF. The DNA of the CDR3 is TGTGCCAGCAGTGAAGAGCCCGGGACTATCACAGATACGCAGTATTTT.

The CDR3 is CASTPGGVYGYTF. As DNA, the CDR3 is TGTGCCAGTACCCCAGGGGGCGTCTATGGCTACACCTTC. The gene calls are TRBV19 and TRBJ1-2; TRBD1 matches at 8 bases. Germline CDR1 reads LNHDA; CDR2 reads SQIVND (reference sequence). V lost 7 bases and J lost 4; bases outside the gene matches: 5. The CDR3 extends over 13 amino acids.

The V call is TRBV4-3, the J call TRBJ2-5; D possibly matches TRBD1 or TRBD2 (5 bases each). Germline V CDR1 and CDR2: LGHNA, YSLEER. The CDR3 spans 15 residues. The V and J ends lost 1 base and 3 bases respectively, with 12 bases between them. The CDR3 is CASSQAGHGEETQYF. The CDR3 DNA sequence: TGCGCCAGCAGCCAAGCCGGACACGGGGAAGAGACCCAGTACTTC.

The chain combines TRBV5-4 with TRBJ1-1; no clear D. CDR3 length: 14 amino acids. The V end was cut by 0 bases, the J end by 1 base, with 7 bases between. Per the germline V gene, CDR1 is SGHNT and CDR2 is YYREEE (reference sequence). CDR3 bases: TGTGCCAGCAGCTTGGCCCTAGGGAACACTGAAGCTTTCTTT. It encodes CASSLALGNTEAFF.

The CDR3 region is CASSLIRDPLYEQYF. DNA for the CDR3: TGTGCCAGCAGTTTAATCAGGGATCCCCTCTACGAGCAGTACTTC. The V call is TRBV28, the J call TRBJ2-7, with D possibly being TRBD1 (5 bases). The V and J ends lost 2 bases and 3 bases respectively, with 14 bases between them. The CDR3 covers 15 residues. CDR1 MDHEN and CDR2 SYDVKM come from the germline V gene. Variable domain in full (rest from reference TRBV28 and TRBJ2-7): DVKVTQSSRYLVKRTGEKVFLECVQDMDHENMFWYRQDPGLGLRLIYFSYDVKMKEKGDIPEGYSVSREKKERFSLILESASTNQTSMYLCASSLIRDPLYEQYFGPGTRLTVT.

V is TRBV5-8 and J is TRBJ2-2; 11 bases match TRBD2. CDR1 and CDR2 (germline): SGHTS, YDEGEE. The CDR3 loop spans 18 amino acids. V was pared by 9 bases and J by 3 bases, with 16 bases of the junction left unmatched. The CDR3 spells CANPNPFRTSGYTGELFF. The CDR3, as DNA: TGTGCCAACCCTAACCCCTTTCGGACTAGCGGGTACACCGGGGAGCTGTTTTTT.

V and J are TRBV28 and TRBJ2-1; 9 bases map to TRBD1. The CDR3 is 13 residues long. Germline loops: CDR1 MDHEN, CDR2 SYDVKM. Unmatched junction bases numbered 9, after V lost 10 bases and J lost 8 bases. The CDR3 is CATGTGSSDEQFF. CDR3 in DNA: TGTGCCACCGGGACAGGGAGCAGCGATGAGCAGTTCTTC.

The V call is TRBV20-1, the J call TRBJ2-5; TRBD1 or TRBD2 may be the D gene (5 bases each). The V and J ends lost 5 bases and 1 base respectively, with 11 bases between them. In germline, CDR1 is DFQATT, CDR2 SNEGSKA (reference sequence). This CDR3 is 13 amino acids long. CDR3 residues: CSAGGESQETQYF. The CDR3 DNA sequence: TGCAGTGCTGGGGGAGAGAGCCAAGAGACCCAGTACTTC.

This sequence joins TRBV4-3 and TRBJ2-1, with unresolved D. The V end lost 1 base, the J end lost 5 bases, and 6 bases lay between the germline ends. Germline V gene data show CDR1 as LGHNA and CDR2 as YSLEER. This CDR3 is 13 amino acids long. The CDR3 loop reads CASSQAEDNEQFF. The CDR3 DNA reads TGCGCCAGCAGCCAAGCAGAGGACAATGAGCAGTTCTTC.

The chain combines TRBV20-1 with TRBJ2-7; D is perhaps TRBD1 (6 bases). Germline-derived CDR1 and CDR2 are DFQATT and SNEGSKA (reference sequence). The CDR3 is made up of 19 amino acids. Trimming took off 1 base at V and 3 bases at J, with 28 bases between the two ends. The CDR3 reads CSARVPRTAIGWGFYEQYF. In nucleotides, the CDR3 is TGCAGTGCTAGAGTCCCTAGGACAGCCATAGGGTGGGGGTTCTACGAGCAGTACTTC.

The chain recombines TRBV5-6 with TRBJ2-7, with 13 nucleotides matching TRBD2. The CDR3 runs to 16 residues. In germline, CDR1 is SGHDT, CDR2 YYEEEE. V trimming: 4 bases; J trimming: 5 bases; junction bases outside the gene matches: 9. The CDR3 nucleotides are TGTGCCAGCAGCGAGGGACTAGCGGGATTTTCCCACGAGCAGTACTTC. Encoded protein: CASSEGLAGFSHEQYF.

The V and J genes are TRBV30 and TRBJ1-5, with 7 positions matching TRBD1. This CDR3 spans 18 amino acids. Looked up from germline, CDR1 is GTSNPN and CDR2 is SVGIG (reference sequence). Trimming took 0 bases from V and 0 from J; bases not matched to a gene: 11. The CDR3 DNA reads TGTGCCTGGAGTGTTACGGCAGGGGGGGACAATAGCAATCAGCCCCAGCATTTT. This gives the protein CAWSVTAGGDNSNQPQHF.

The CDR3: CASSLVGGKYEQFF. CDR3 nucleotides: TGTGCCAGCAGCTTAGTAGGCGGGAAATATGAGCAGTTCTTC. The genes are TRBV11-2 and TRBJ2-1; D is perhaps TRBD2 (6 bases). V dropped 1 base and J dropped 8 bases, with 12 bases sitting between them. CDR1 and CDR2 (germline): SGHAT, FQNNGV. The CDR3 has 14 residues.

The chain couples TRBV27 to TRBJ1-1; 7 bases agree with TRBD1. After removal of 6 bases from V and 5 bases from J, the junction contained 9 bases not matched to a gene. The CDR3 contains 14 residues. Germline CDR1 reads MNHEY; CDR2 reads SMNVEV (reference sequence). The CDR3 DNA reads as TGTGCCAGCAGCTCTATCCTCAGGGGGACTGAAGCTTTCTTT. It codes for CASSSILRGTEAFF.